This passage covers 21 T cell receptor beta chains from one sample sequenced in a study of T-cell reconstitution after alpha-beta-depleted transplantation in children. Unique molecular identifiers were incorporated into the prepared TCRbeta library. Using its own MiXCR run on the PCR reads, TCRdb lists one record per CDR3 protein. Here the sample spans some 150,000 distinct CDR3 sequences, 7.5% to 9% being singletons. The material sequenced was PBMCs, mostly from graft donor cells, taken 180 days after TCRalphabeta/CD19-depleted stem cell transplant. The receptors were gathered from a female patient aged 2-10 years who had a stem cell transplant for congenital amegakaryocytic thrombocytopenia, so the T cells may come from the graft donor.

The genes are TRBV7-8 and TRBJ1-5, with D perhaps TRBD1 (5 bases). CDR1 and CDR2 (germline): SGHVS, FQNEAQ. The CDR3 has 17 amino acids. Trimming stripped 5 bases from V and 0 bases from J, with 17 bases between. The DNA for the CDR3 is TGTGCCAGCAGCACGGGGGGAGCGTCCTCTAGCAATCAGCCCCAGCATTTT. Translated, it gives CASSTGGASSSNQPQHF.

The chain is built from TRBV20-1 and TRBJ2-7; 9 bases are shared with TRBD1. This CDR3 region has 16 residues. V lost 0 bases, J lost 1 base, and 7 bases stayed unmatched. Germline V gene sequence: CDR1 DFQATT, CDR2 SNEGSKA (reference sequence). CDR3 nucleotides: TGCAGTGCTAGAGATCGCGGGACAGGGTGGTCCTACGAGCAGTACTTC. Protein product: CSARDRGTGWSYEQYF.

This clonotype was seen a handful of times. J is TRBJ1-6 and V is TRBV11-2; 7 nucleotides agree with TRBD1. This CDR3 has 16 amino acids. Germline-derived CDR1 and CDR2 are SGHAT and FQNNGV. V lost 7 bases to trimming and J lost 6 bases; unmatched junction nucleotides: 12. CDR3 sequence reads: CASTDRGRSPNSPLHF. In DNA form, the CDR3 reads TGTGCCAGCACCGATAGGGGGCGGTCCCCTAATTCACCCCTCCACTTT. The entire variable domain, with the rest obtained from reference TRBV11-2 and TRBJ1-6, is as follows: EAGVAQSPRYKIIEKRQSVAFWCNPISGHATLYWYQQILGQGPKLLIQFQNNGVVDDSQLPKDRFSAERLKGVDSTLKIQPAKLEDSAVYLCASTDRGRSPNSPLHFGNGTRLTVT.

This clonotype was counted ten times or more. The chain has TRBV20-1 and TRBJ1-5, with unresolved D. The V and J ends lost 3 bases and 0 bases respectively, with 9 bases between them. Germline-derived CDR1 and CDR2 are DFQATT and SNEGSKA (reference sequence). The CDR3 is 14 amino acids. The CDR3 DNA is TGCAGTGCTAGCCGGTGGATTAGCAATCAGCCCCAGCATTTT. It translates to CSASRWISNQPQHF.

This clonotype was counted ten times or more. The CDR3 nucleotides are TGCAGTGCTAGAAGCCAGAAAGCCTACGAGCAGTACTTC. This encodes CSARSQKAYEQYF. The chain joins TRBV20-1 to TRBJ2-7; D uncertain. The length of the CDR3 is 13 residues. V was trimmed by 2 bases and J by 2 bases, leaving 10 bases between them. The germline V gene has CDR1 DFQATT and CDR2 SNEGSKA (reference sequence).

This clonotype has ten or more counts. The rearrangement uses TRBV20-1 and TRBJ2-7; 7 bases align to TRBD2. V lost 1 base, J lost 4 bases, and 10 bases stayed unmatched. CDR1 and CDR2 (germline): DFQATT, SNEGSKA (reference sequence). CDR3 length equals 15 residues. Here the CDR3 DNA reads TGCAGTGCTAGAGGCTCGGGCGGGAGCTGGTACGAGCAGTACTTC. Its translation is CSARGSGGSWYEQYF.

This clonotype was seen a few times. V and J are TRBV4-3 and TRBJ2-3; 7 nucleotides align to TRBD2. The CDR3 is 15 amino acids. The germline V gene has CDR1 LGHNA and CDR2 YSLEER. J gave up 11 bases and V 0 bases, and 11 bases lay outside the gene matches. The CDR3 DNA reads TGCGCCAGCAGCCAAGATTTTAGCGGGCCCAGAGGGCAGTATTTT. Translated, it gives CASSQDFSGPRGQYF.

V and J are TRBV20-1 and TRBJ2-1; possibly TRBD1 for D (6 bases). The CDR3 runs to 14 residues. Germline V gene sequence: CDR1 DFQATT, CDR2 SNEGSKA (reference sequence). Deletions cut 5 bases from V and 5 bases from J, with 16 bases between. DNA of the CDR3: TGCAGTGCTGGACAGCACGCCCGGCACAATGAGCAGTTCTTC. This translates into CSAGQHARHNEQFF.

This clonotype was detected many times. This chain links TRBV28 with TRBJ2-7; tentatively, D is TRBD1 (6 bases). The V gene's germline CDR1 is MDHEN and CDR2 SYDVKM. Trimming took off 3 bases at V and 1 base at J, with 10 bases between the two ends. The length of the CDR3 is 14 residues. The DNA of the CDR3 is TGTGCCAGCAGTTTGCCCACAGGGTCCTACGAGCAGTACTTC. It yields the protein CASSLPTGSYEQYF.

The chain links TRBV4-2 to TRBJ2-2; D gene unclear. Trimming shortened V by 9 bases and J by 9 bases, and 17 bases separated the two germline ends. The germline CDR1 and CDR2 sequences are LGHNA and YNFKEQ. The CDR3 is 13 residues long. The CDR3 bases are TGTGCCAGGGGCTCCGGGCTCCCCTGGGAGCTGTTTTTT. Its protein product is CARGSGLPWELFF.

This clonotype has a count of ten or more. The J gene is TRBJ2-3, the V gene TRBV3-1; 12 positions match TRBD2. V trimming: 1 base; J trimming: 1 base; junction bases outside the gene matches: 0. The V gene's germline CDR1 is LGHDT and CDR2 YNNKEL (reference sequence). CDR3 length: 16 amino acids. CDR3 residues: CASSQGLAGGTDTQYF. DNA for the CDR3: TGTGCCAGCAGCCAAGGACTAGCGGGAGGCACAGATACGCAGTATTTT.

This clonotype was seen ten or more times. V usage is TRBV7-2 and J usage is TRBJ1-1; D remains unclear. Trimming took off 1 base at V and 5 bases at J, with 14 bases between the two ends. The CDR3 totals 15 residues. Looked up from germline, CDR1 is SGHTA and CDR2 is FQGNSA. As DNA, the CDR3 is TGTGCCAGCAGCTTAGAAAGGGTTATCTATACTGAAGCTTTCTTT. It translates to CASSLERVIYTEAFF.

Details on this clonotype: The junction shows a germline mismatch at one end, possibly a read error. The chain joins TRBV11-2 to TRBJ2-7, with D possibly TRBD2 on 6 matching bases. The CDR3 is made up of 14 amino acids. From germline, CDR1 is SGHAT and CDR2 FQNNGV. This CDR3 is CASSFGGINDEQYF. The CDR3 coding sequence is TGTGCAAGCAGCTTCGGGGGTATTAATGACGAGCAGTACTTC.

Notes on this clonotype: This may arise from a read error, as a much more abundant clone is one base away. The CDR3 DNA is TGTGCCAGTAGTATAGACGGGGTCATTAACAATGAGCAGTTCTTC. Translated, it gives CASSIDGVINNEQFF. The genes are TRBV19 and TRBJ2-1; tentative D call: TRBD2 (5 bases). The germline V and J ends were trimmed by 0 bases and 5 bases, with 11 bases remaining between them. Germline V gene sequence: CDR1 LNHDA, CDR2 SQIVND (reference sequence). CDR3 length: 15 residues.

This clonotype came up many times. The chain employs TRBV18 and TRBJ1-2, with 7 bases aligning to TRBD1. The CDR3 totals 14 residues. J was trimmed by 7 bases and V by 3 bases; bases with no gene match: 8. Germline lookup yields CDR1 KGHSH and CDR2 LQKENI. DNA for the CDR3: TGTGCCAGCTCACCGAGACAGGGCCCCCTTGGCTACACCTTC. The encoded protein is CASSPRQGPLGYTF.

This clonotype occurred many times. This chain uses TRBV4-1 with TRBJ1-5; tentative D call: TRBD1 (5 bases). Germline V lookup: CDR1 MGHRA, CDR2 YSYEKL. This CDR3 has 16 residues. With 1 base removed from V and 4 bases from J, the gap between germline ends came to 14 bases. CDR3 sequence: CASSQVQGLANQPQHF. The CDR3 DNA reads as TGCGCCAGCAGCCAAGTGCAGGGTTTAGCAAATCAGCCCCAGCATTTT.

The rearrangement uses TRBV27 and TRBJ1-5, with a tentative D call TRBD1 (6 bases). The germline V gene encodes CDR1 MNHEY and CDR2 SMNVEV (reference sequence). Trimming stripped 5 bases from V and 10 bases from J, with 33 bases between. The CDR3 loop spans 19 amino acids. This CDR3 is CASSQPKSRQTGGGDPQHF. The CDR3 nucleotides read TGTGCCAGCAGTCAACCGAAATCTCGTCAGACAGGCGGTGGGGATCCCCAGCATTTT.

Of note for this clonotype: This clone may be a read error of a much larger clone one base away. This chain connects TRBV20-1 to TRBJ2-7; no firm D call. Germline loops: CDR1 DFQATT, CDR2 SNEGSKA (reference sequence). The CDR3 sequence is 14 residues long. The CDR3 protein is CSAGDHMGSYEQYF. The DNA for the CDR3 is TGCAGTGCTGGAGATCATATGGGCAGCTACGAGCAGTACTTC.

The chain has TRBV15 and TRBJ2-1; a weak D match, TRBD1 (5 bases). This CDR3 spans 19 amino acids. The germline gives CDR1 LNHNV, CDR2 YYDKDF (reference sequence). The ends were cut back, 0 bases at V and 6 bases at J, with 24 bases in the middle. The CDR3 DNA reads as TGTGCCACCAGCAGAGATTCAGGGCTTTCTTGGGCAGAGCCCAATGAGCAGTTCTTC. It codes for CATSRDSGLSWAEPNEQFF.

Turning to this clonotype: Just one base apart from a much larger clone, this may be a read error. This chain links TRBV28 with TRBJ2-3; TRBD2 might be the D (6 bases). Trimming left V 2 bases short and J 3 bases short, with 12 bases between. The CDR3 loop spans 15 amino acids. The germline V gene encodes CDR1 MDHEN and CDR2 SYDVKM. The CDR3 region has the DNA TGTGCCAGCAGTTTAGGGTTGCGGGAAACAGATACGCAGTATTTT. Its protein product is CASSLGLRETDTQYF.

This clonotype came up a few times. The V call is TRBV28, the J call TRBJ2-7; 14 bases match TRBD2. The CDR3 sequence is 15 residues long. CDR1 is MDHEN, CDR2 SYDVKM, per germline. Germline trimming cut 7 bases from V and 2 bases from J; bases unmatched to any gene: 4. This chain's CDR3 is CASNRLAGGPYEQYF. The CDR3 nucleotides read TGTGCCAGCAACCGACTAGCGGGAGGGCCCTACGAGCAGTACTTC.